The 25 T cell receptor beta chains below come from one sample, sequenced in a study of OX40 agonist ivuxolimab in advanced cancers. Using immunoSEQ multiplex PCR, the repertoire was profiled, and TCRdb retains in-frame clones only, with some absent. The data contain 82,000 or so clones, approximately 89% of them singletons. The input for sequencing was CD4+ or CD8+ T cells sorted from blood, taken in a trial of the OX40 agonist ivuxolimab. The source of these receptors is an adult with an advanced solid tumor such as melanoma, head and neck, liver or kidney cancer.

V usage is TRBV5-4 and J usage is TRBJ2-5; 10 bases are a match to TRBD2. CDR3 length equals 16 residues. J gave up 5 bases and V 4 bases, and 11 bases lay outside the gene matches. Looked up from germline, CDR1 is SGHNT and CDR2 is YYREEE (reference sequence). As DNA, the CDR3 is TGTGCCAGCAGCAATAAGACTAGCGGGCCTCTGGAGACCCAGTACTTC. Translated, it gives CASSNKTSGPLETQYF.

The J gene is TRBJ2-2, the V gene TRBV30, with unresolved D. The V gene's germline CDR1 is GTSNPN and CDR2 SVGIG (reference sequence). This CDR3 comprises 15 residues. The germline V and J ends were trimmed by 2 bases and 0 bases, with 10 bases remaining between them. DNA for the CDR3: TGTGCCTGGAGTCGCAGGCGAGCGAACACCGGGGAGCTGTTTTTT. This translates into CAWSRRRANTGELFF.

For the CDR3, the DNA is TGTGCCAGCAGCCCGGGGACAGGGAGCTCCTACGAGCAGTACTTC. This codes for CASSPGTGSSYEQYF. The chain has TRBV5-6 and TRBJ2-7; 9 bases are shared with TRBD1. The CDR3 is made up of 15 amino acids. With 4 bases clipped from V and 0 bases from J, the junction kept 5 bases outside the gene matches. Germline values: CDR1 SGHDT, CDR2 YYEEEE. The full variable domain, in which reference TRBV5-6 and TRBJ2-7 provide the parts outside the CDR3, is DAGVTQSPTHLIKTRGQQVTLRCSPKSGHDTVSWYQQALGQGPQFIFQYYEEEERQRGNFPDRFSGHQFPNYSSELNVNALLLGDSALYLCASSPGTGSSYEQYFGPGTRLTVT.

The gene calls are TRBV5-8 and TRBJ1-1, with D unresolved. The CDR3 consists of 13 residues. The germline gives CDR1 SGHTS, CDR2 YDEGEE. Trimming cost V 5 bases and J 1 base, with 9 bases left between them. CDR3 bases: TGTGCCAGCAGTGGAGGCTGGAACACTGAAGCTTTCTTT. Its protein product is CASSGGWNTEAFF.

The CDR3 DNA follows: TGTGCCAGCAGTGATGGACTAGCGGGGGCCTTTACAGATACGCAGTATTTT. It encodes CASSDGLAGAFTDTQYF. The chain employs TRBV6-1 and TRBJ2-3; 13 bases align to TRBD2. There are 17 residues in the CDR3. The V gene end was trimmed by 3 bases and the J gene end by 3 bases; junction bases not matched to a gene: 6. Germline CDR1 is MNHNS and CDR2 is SASEGT.

This clone came up a few times. The chain recombines TRBV28 with TRBJ1-2; the D is unclear. Germline V gives CDR1 MDHEN, CDR2 SYDVKM. The CDR3 extends over 12 amino acids. Trimming removed 5 bases at V and 8 bases at J, with 12 bases between. CDR3 loop: CASSARGFGYTF. CDR3 coding DNA: TGTGCCAGCAGTGCACGGGGTTTCGGCTACACCTTC.

This rearrangement joins TRBV2 to TRBJ1-1; tentative D call: TRBD1 (5 bases). Trimming cost V 6 bases and J 2 bases, with 13 bases left between them. CDR1 is SNHLY and CDR2 is FYNNEI in the germline V gene. The CDR3 contains 14 residues. CDR3 sequence reads: CASRPDGGNTEAFF. Here the CDR3 DNA reads TGTGCCAGCAGGCCGGACGGGGGAAACACTGAAGCTTTCTTT. The whole variable domain, remainder taken from reference TRBV2 and TRBJ1-1, is EPEVTQTPSHQVTQMGQEVILRCVPISNHLYFYWYRQILGQKVEFLVSFYNNEISEKSEIFDDQFSVERPDGSNFTLKIRSTKLEDSAMYFCASRPDGGNTEAFFGQGTRLTVV.

This sequence joins TRBV30 and TRBJ2-3, with a weak D call TRBD2 (6 bases). There are 14 residues in the CDR3. Germline lookup yields CDR1 GTSNPN and CDR2 SVGIG (reference sequence). Trimming removed 0 bases at V and 5 bases at J, with 12 bases between. This chain's CDR3 is CAWSVGGMRDTQYF. CDR3 DNA: TGTGCCTGGAGTGTTGGGGGGATGCGAGATACGCAGTATTTT.

The chain joins TRBV11-1 to TRBJ1-2; the D is unclear. Trimming removed 1 base at V and 7 bases at J, with 16 bases between. The CDR3 consists of 15 residues. The germline V gene encodes CDR1 SGHAT and CDR2 FQDESV (reference sequence). The CDR3 loop reads CASSLEKIPNVGYTF. The CDR3 DNA follows: TGTGCCAGCAGCTTAGAGAAGATACCCAATGTTGGCTACACCTTC. The full variable domain, its missing parts supplied by reference TRBV11-1 and TRBJ1-2, is EAEVAQSPRYKITEKSQAVAFWCDPISGHATLYWYRQILGQGPELLVQFQDESVVDDSQLPKDRFSAERLKGVDSTLKIQPAELGDSAMYLCASSLEKIPNVGYTFGSGTRLTVV.

This chain connects TRBV23-1 to TRBJ2-7, with D maybe TRBD2 (5 bases). TRBV23-1 is labeled an ORF, and its function is uncertain. The V end lost 6 bases, the J end lost 0 bases, and 18 bases lay between the germline ends. The CDR3 loop spans 16 amino acids. CDR3 loop: CASSLSGYPPSYEQYF. Here the CDR3 DNA reads TGCGCCAGCAGCCTAAGCGGCTACCCACCCTCCTACGAGCAGTACTTC.

The rearrangement links TRBV6-1 to TRBJ1-2, with D perhaps matching TRBD1 (5 bases). The germline V gene has CDR1 MNHNS and CDR2 SASEGT. CDR3 size: 13 residues. V was pared by 1 base and J by 8 bases, with 11 bases between. The CDR3 loop reads CASSEERGGGYTF. The DNA for the CDR3 is TGTGCCAGCAGTGAAGAAAGGGGCGGAGGCTACACCTTC.

This clone was recorded a few times. J is TRBJ2-7 and V is TRBV28, with 7 bases aligning to TRBD2. The J segment lost 8 bases and the V segment lost 0 bases, leaving 10 bases of the junction unmatched. The CDR3 runs 15 residues. Germline-derived CDR1 and CDR2 are MDHEN and SYDVKM. The CDR3 sequence: CASSLWGREGIKQYF. CDR3 coding DNA: TGTGCCAGCAGTTTATGGGGCAGGGAGGGTATAAAGCAGTACTTC.

This chain links TRBV27 with TRBJ2-5; TRBD1 aligns across 7 bases. This CDR3 is built from 14 residues. Germline trimming cut 10 bases from V and 2 bases from J; bases unmatched to any gene: 10. Looked up from germline, CDR1 is MNHEY and CDR2 is SMNVEV (reference sequence). The CDR3 reads CANLSKTGQETQYF. CDR3 DNA: TGTGCCAACCTATCAAAGACAGGGCAAGAGACCCAGTACTTC.

The chain combines TRBV21-1 with TRBJ2-5; TRBD2 is taken as the D call from the table, unchecked against the DNA. Matching the DNA end better, TRBJ2-7 makes the J call doubtful. TRBV21-1 is shown as a pseudogene. This CDR3 comprises 14 residues. Here the CDR3 reads CASSVGLRSYEQYF. CDR3 in DNA: TGTGCCAGCAGCGTGGGACTTCGCTCCTACGAGCAGTACTTC.

The chain couples TRBV29-1 to TRBJ2-3; TRBD2 aligns across 7 bases. Germline CDR1 and CDR2: SQVTM and ANQGSEA. This CDR3 comprises 12 residues. V trimming: 4 bases; J trimming: 6 bases; junction bases outside the gene matches: 4. The CDR3 loop reads CSVGGAGDTQYF. In DNA, the CDR3 is TGCAGCGTTGGGGGAGCGGGGGATACGCAGTATTTT.

CDR3 loop: CASSSDPGSGHEQYF. The CDR3 DNA reads TGTGCCAGCAGCTCCGACCCGGGATCCGGCCACGAGCAGTACTTC. This chain connects TRBV7-9 to TRBJ2-7, with D possibly TRBD2 on 5 matching bases. CDR3 length equals 15 residues. Germline CDR1 reads SEHNR; CDR2 reads FQNEAQ (reference sequence). The V gene lost 4 bases and the J gene lost 5 bases, with 18 bases spanning the gap.

Points on this clone: One end of the junction fails to match germline, which may point to a read error. The chain uses TRBV2 and TRBJ2-7; TRBD2 agrees at 12 bases. Germline loops: CDR1 SNHLY, CDR2 FYNNEI. This CDR3 region has 15 residues. CDR3: CASSEETSGGQALNF. The CDR3 DNA reads as TGTGCCAGCAGTGAAGAGACTAGCGGGGGTCAGGCGCTTAACTTC.

This chain joins TRBV4-3 and TRBJ2-7; no definite D call. The length of the CDR3 is 14 residues. In germline, CDR1 is LGHNA, CDR2 YSLEER. V gave up 0 bases and J gave up 4 bases, with 10 bases separating them. CDR3 sequence reads: CASSQDERIYEQYF. The CDR3 coding sequence is TGCGCCAGCAGCCAAGATGAAAGAATTTACGAGCAGTACTTC.

The count of this clone is one. This sequence joins TRBV2 and TRBJ2-2; D remains unclear. The CDR3 is made up of 11 amino acids. In germline, CDR1 is SNHLY, CDR2 FYNNEI. V lost 6 bases and J 5 bases, leaving 4 bases between the germline ends. CDR3 amino acids: CASRQTGELFF. The CDR3 nucleotides are TGTGCCAGCAGGCAGACCGGGGAGCTGTTTTTT. The full variable domain, rest sourced from reference TRBV2 and TRBJ2-2, is EPEVTQTPSHQVTQMGQEVILRCVPISNHLYFYWYRQILGQKVEFLVSFYNNEISEKSEIFDDQFSVERPDGSNFTLKIRSTKLEDSAMYFCASRQTGELFFGEGSRLTVL.

The rearrangement joins TRBV6-5 to TRBJ2-1; 10 bases align to TRBD2. V shed 2 bases and J 6 bases; nucleotides not matched to a gene: 4. The CDR3 is 15 residues long. Germline CDR1 is MNHEY and CDR2 is SVGAGI. The DNA of the CDR3 is TGTGCCAGCAGTTACGGGCTAGCGGGGGCCAATGAGCAGTTCTTC. It yields the protein CASSYGLAGANEQFF.

CDR3 sequence (DNA): TGTGCCAGCAGCTCATCCCGGGACAGTAACACTGAAGCTTTCTTT. Translating gives CASSSSRDSNTEAFF. The rearrangement joins TRBV5-4 to TRBJ1-1, with 7 bases that match TRBD1. The CDR3 is made up of 15 amino acids. V lost 3 bases to trimming and J lost 2 bases; unmatched junction nucleotides: 7. CDR1 is SGHNT, CDR2 YYREEE, per germline (reference sequence).

The V gene is TRBV7-2, the J gene TRBJ1-5, with 8 bases that match TRBD1. The CDR3 contains 15 residues. The ends lost 2 bases at V and 5 bases at J; junction bases unmatched: 5. CDR1 is SGHTA, CDR2 FQGNSA, per germline. CDR3 sequence: CASSLSAGGHQPQHF. The DNA for the CDR3 is TGTGCCAGCAGCTTATCCGCAGGGGGCCATCAGCCCCAGCATTTT.

The gene calls are TRBV5-1 and TRBJ1-1, with D perhaps TRBD1 (6 bases). This CDR3 has 14 residues. Trimming took 4 bases from V and 4 from J, leaving 14 bases between them. The germline V gene has CDR1 SGHRS and CDR2 YFSETQ. CDR3 amino acids: CASSVDRWGTEAFF. DNA for the CDR3: TGCGCCAGCAGCGTAGACAGGTGGGGCACTGAAGCTTTCTTT.

The chain recombines TRBV5-1 with TRBJ1-3; 7 nucleotides line up with TRBD1. J lost 6 bases, V lost 4 bases, and 7 bases had no gene match. The V gene's germline CDR1 is SGHRS and CDR2 YFSETQ. The CDR3 is 14 residues long. The CDR3: CASSQGQILNTIYF. The CDR3 DNA follows: TGCGCCAGCAGCCAGGGACAGATTCTAAACACCATATATTTT.

J is TRBJ1-3 and V is TRBV5-1, with no clear D. The CDR3 runs 15 residues. Germline V gene sequence: CDR1 SGHRS, CDR2 YFSETQ. Trimming took 0 bases from V and 0 from J, leaving 7 bases between them. CDR3 amino acids: CASSLGQNSGNTIYF. The CDR3, as DNA: TGCGCCAGCAGCTTGGGACAAAACTCTGGAAACACCATATATTTT.